This T cell receptor beta chain was found in a study of blood T cells in healthy people across ages. CDR1 is LGHDT and CDR2 is YNNKEL in the germline V gene (reference sequence). The V gene lost 4 bases and the J gene lost 7 bases, with 19 bases spanning the gap. This CDR3 region has 15 residues. Combining a sample-barcoded 5' primer with a J-beta primer mix, a second PCR ran for roughly 7 to 11 cycles. TCRdb re-derived calls from the 5' RACE reads in MiXCR, one entry per CDR3 protein. The sample yields roughly 570,000 distinct CDR3 sequences, approximately 27% seen once. There are a few counts of this clonotype. Its antigen is as yet unknown. The study, taken as a whole, reports: Donors of long life had a larger count of naive CD4+ cells and greater diversity than aged donors. In the absence of known donor CMV status, changes in expanded clonotypes were possibly confounded. Older individuals had lower TCR beta diversity per million T cells (the decline was roughly linear).

This chain links TRBV3-1 with TRBJ1-2; TRBD1 might be the D (5 bases). The sequence derives from a woman aged 70-85 years in good health. The material sequenced was blood. CDR3 DNA sequence: TGTGCCAGCAGCCCCCTTGGGCGGGGCGGGGGTGGCTACACCTTC. It encodes CASSPLGRGGGGYTF.